The T cell receptor (beta chain) described here comes from a study of human T cells and chemical hapten exposure. The CDR3 totals 14 residues. Trimming removed 4 bases at V and 6 bases at J, with 13 bases between. From germline, CDR1 is MGHDK and CDR2 SYGVNS. This clonotype occurred many times. Time point given: pre-sensitization, week 0. Described treatment: therapeutic diphenylcyclopropenone sensitization with weekly scalp DPC. TCRdb redid the calling of the RACE reads with MiXCR, one entry per CDR3 protein. The sample has about 260,000 distinct CDR3 sequences, roughly 8.9% seen once. The sequenced sample was whole blood, obtained in connection with sensitization to the hapten diphenylcyclopropenone (DPC). This TCR was sampled from a woman aged 40 to 50 with alopecia areata. Some clones in this sample may be carry-over from other donors' samples. This rearrangement joins TRBV25-1 to TRBJ2-1; D is unresolved. The CDR3 DNA sequence: TGTGCCAGCAGTGCCCCGGGCCACCGCAATGAGCAGTTCTTC. It is translated as CASSAPGHRNEQFF. Full variable domain (outside the CDR3, taken from reference TRBV25-1 and TRBJ2-1): EADIYQTPRYLVIGTGKKITLECSQTMGHDKMYWYQQDPGMELHLIHYSYGVNSTEKGDLSSESTVSRIRTEHFPLTLESARPSHTSQYLCASSAPGHRNEQFFGPGTRLTVL.